This T cell receptor (beta chain) was obtained from a study of cytomegalovirus exposure and HLA in healthy donors. Study conclusions and caveats: CMV serostatus alone was available as immune exposure information. Later analysis identified some 16,000 TCR beta sequences associated with HLA alleles, using a false discovery rate threshold of 0.05. Most TCR sequences were uncommon, yet certain public TCRs appeared in many donors.

Trimming shortened V by 4 bases and J by 7 bases, and 17 bases separated the two germline ends. Germline CDR1 is SGHVS and CDR2 is FNYEAQ. This CDR3 has 15 amino acids. On this clone itself: Its antigen is unidentified.

It was with 60 Vbeta and 13 Jbeta primers that the PCR ran. Source study methods: Approximately 12 million of the 75 million to 95 million unique TCR beta chains counted in a later analysis were shared. Profiling relied on immunoSEQ multiplex PCR, and the TCRdb table lists in-frame clones only, not all of them. The V and J calls and the clone size are those of that table, but D and trimming were determined from the DNA. The data show some 150,000 clones, over 70% seen once. The clonotype comes from a man aged 18 to 30 in good health and CMV-seropositive. Sequencing was carried out using PBMCs. This chain joins TRBV7-6 and TRBJ2-1; a weak D match, TRBD2 (7 bases). CDR3 amino acids: CASSSMTSRGNEQFF. The CDR3 DNA reads as TGTGCCAGCAGCTCAATGACTAGCAGGGGAAATGAGCAGTTCTTC. The entire variable domain, with the rest obtained from reference TRBV7-6 and TRBJ2-1, is as follows: GAGVSQSPRYKVTKRGQDVALRCDPISGHVSLYWYRQALGQGPEFLTYFNYEAQQDKSGLPNDRFSAERPEGSISTLTIQRTEQRDSAMYRCASSSMTSRGNEQFFGPGTRLTVL.